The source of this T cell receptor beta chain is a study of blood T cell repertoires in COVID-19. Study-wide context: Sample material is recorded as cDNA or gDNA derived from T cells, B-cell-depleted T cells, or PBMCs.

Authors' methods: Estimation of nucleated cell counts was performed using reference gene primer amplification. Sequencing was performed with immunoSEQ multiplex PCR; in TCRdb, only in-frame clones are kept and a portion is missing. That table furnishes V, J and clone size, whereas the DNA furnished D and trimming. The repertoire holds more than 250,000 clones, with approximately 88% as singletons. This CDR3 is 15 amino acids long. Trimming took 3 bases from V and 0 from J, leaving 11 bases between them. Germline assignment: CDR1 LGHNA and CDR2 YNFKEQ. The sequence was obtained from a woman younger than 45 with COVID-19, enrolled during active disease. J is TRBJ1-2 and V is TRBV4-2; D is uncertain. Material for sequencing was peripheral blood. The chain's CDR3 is CASSHGERTNYGYTF. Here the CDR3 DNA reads TGTGCCAGCAGCCATGGGGAGAGGACTAACTATGGCTACACCTTC.